A single sample is the source of the 24 T cell receptor beta chains below, sequenced in a study of a mutant IDH1 vaccine in newly diagnosed glioma. Clones were sequenced by immunoSEQ multiplex PCR, and TCRdb holds only the in-frame ones, with some missing. This repertoire shows roughly 50,000 clones, approximately 81% found once; its top ten account for roughly 18%. The sample's time point: baseline, week 1 (first vaccination visit). Treatment in this sample: pre-vaccination baseline after standard-of-care therapy. The source was PBMCs, collected from a glioma patient treated with radiotherapy, temozolomide or both. All receptors come from a man aged 18 to 35 with glioma.

This clone was found a few times. V is TRBV30 and J is TRBJ1-1, with a possible D match to TRBD1 (5 bases). The V gene's germline CDR1 is GTSNPN and CDR2 SVGIG (reference sequence). CDR3 length: 14 residues. The germline V and J ends were trimmed by 4 bases and 5 bases, with 17 bases remaining between them. This CDR3 reads CAWTPNQGRTEAFF. In DNA form, the CDR3 reads TGTGCCTGGACCCCAAATCAGGGAAGGACTGAAGCTTTCTTT.

The rearrangement links TRBV6-1 to TRBJ1-1, with TRBD1 identical over 7 bases. The trim removed 2 bases at V and 4 bases at J, leaving 4 bases unmatched. Germline V lookup: CDR1 MNHNS, CDR2 SASEGT. This CDR3 has 14 amino acids. CDR3 residues: CASSENRGSTEAFF. Here the CDR3 DNA reads TGTGCCAGCAGTGAAAACAGGGGAAGCACTGAAGCTTTCTTT.

The V gene is TRBV7-3, the J gene TRBJ1-3; TRBD1 is a possible D gene (5 bases). V gave up 5 bases and J gave up 0 bases, with 17 bases separating them. The CDR3 runs 17 residues. Per the germline V gene, CDR1 is SGHTA and CDR2 is FQGTGA. In DNA form, the CDR3 reads TGTGCCAGCAGCCCACAAAGGGGTCCTTTCTCTGGAAACACCATATATTTT. Its translation is CASSPQRGPFSGNTIYF.

The chain recombines TRBV27 with TRBJ1-1; no reliable D call. This CDR3 is 13 amino acids long. The germline V gene encodes CDR1 MNHEY and CDR2 SMNVEV (reference sequence). The V gene lost 7 bases and the J gene lost 4 bases, with 13 bases spanning the gap. CDR3 loop: CASTRIGGTEAFF. In nucleotides, the CDR3 is TGTGCCAGCACCCGTATTGGAGGCACTGAAGCTTTCTTT.

CDR3 in DNA: TGCGCCAGCAGCTCGGGGGGTGGAAACACCATATATTTT. Its protein is CASSSGGGNTIYF. The chain is built from TRBV5-1 and TRBJ1-3; D is possibly TRBD1 (5 bases). Germline V lookup: CDR1 SGHRS, CDR2 YFSETQ. Trimming left V 3 bases short and J 3 bases short, with 7 bases between. The CDR3 length is 13 residues.

By frequency in the sample, this clone is medium-sized. The chain has TRBV11-3 and TRBJ2-5; the D is unclear. The V end was cut by 5 bases, the J end by 2 bases, with 9 bases between. The CDR3 loop spans 13 amino acids. Germline-derived CDR1 and CDR2 are SGHNT and YENEEA. CDR3 coding DNA: TGTGCCAGCAGCAATAGCCCTCAAGAGACCCAGTACTTC. Translated: CASSNSPQETQYF.

The chain employs TRBV15 and TRBJ1-2; D gene uncertain. Between the trimmed V and J ends, which lost 1 base and 1 base, there was a span of 10 bases. The CDR3 totals 15 residues. Germline CDR1 reads LNHNV; CDR2 reads YYDKDF (reference sequence). CDR3 in amino acids: CATSRGFVDNYGYTF. CDR3 bases: TGTGCCACCAGCAGAGGTTTCGTGGATAACTATGGCTACACCTTC.

This rearrangement joins TRBV6-5 to TRBJ2-7, with D possibly being TRBD1 (6 bases). The CDR3 covers 14 residues. V lost 5 bases to trimming and J lost 2 bases, with 13 bases between them. Germline V lookup: CDR1 MNHEY, CDR2 SVGAGI. Here the CDR3 DNA reads TGTGCCAGCAGTGCCTGGGACAACCCCTACGAGCAGTACTTC. Translated, it gives CASSAWDNPYEQYF.

This chain uses TRBV7-3 with TRBJ2-7, with 11 bases that match TRBD2. The J segment lost 5 bases and the V segment lost 2 bases, leaving 2 bases of the junction unmatched. The CDR3 has 14 amino acids. The V gene's germline CDR1 is SGHTA and CDR2 FQGTGA. CDR3 in amino acids: CASSLLAGGDEQYF. The CDR3 DNA sequence: TGTGCCAGCAGCTTACTAGCGGGAGGCGACGAGCAGTACTTC.

This clone has just a few counts. The V and J genes are TRBV28 and TRBJ1-1; D unclear. The germline CDR1 and CDR2 sequences are MDHEN and SYDVKM. CDR3 length: 11 residues. V lost 4 bases and J 4 bases, leaving 4 bases between the germline ends. The CDR3 sequence is CASSSLTEAFF. DNA of the CDR3: TGTGCCAGCAGTTCACTCACTGAAGCTTTCTTT.

V gene TRBV5-5 combines with J gene TRBJ2-2; D is unresolved. The germline V gene encodes CDR1 SGHKS and CDR2 YYEKEE (reference sequence). This CDR3 contains 17 residues. V lost 3 bases, J lost 6 bases, and 21 bases lay in between. The CDR3 DNA reads TGTGCCAGCAGCTCGGGTCCCCTCGCCATACGTTCCGGGGAGCTGTTTTTT. Its protein product is CASSSGPLAIRSGELFF.

This sequence joins TRBV5-5 and TRBJ1-2; 9 nucleotides agree with TRBD1. V shed 4 bases and J 1 base; nucleotides not matched to a gene: 8. This CDR3 contains 16 residues. From germline, CDR1 is SGHKS and CDR2 YYEKEE (reference sequence). CDR3 DNA sequence: TGTGCCAGCAGCAGCCGGGACAGGGCATATAACTATGGCTACACCTTC. This codes for CASSSRDRAYNYGYTF. The full variable domain, with the rest looked up from reference TRBV5-5 and TRBJ1-2, is DAGVTQSPTHLIKTRGQQVTLRCSPISGHKSVSWYQQVLGQGPQFIFQYYEKEERGRGNFPDRFSARQFPNYSSELNVNALLLGDSALYLCASSSRDRAYNYGYTFGSGTRLTVV.

The rearrangement links TRBV30 to TRBJ1-2; 7 bases agree with TRBD1. Germline CDR1 reads GTSNPN; CDR2 reads SVGIG (reference sequence). This CDR3 region has 14 residues. With 5 bases clipped from V and 3 bases from J, the junction kept 9 bases outside the gene matches. The CDR3, as DNA: TGTGCCTGGTACAGGGACAGCCTACACTATGGCTACACCTTC. Its protein is CAWYRDSLHYGYTF.

The chain joins TRBV9 to TRBJ2-7; 8 bases match TRBD1. V lost 4 bases and J lost 5; bases outside the gene matches: 11. Per germline, CDR1 SGDLS and CDR2 YYNGEE. The CDR3 length is 15 residues. The CDR3 is CASSPHATGADEQYF. The CDR3 bases are TGTGCCAGCAGCCCACACGCGACAGGGGCGGACGAGCAGTACTTC.

The CDR3 loop reads CAWRDSYEQYF. CDR3 coding DNA: TGTGCCTGGCGGGACTCCTACGAGCAGTACTTC. This chain uses TRBV30 with TRBJ2-7; the D gene is possibly TRBD2 (5 bases). V was clipped by 5 bases and J by 0 bases, with 5 bases between them. The CDR3 is made up of 11 amino acids. In germline, CDR1 is GTSNPN, CDR2 SVGIG (reference sequence).

The chain is built from TRBV15 and TRBJ2-1, with 7 bases lining up with TRBD1. This CDR3 is built from 12 residues. CDR1 and CDR2 (germline): LNHNV, YYDKDF (reference sequence). The V and J ends lost 3 bases and 7 bases, in that order; junction bases with no gene match: 0. CDR3 coding DNA: TGTGCCACCAGCAGGACAGGGAATGAGCAGTTCTTC. Protein: CATSRTGNEQFF.

The sample holds one count of this clone. The chain has TRBV6-5 and TRBJ1-2; D might be TRBD1 (5 bases). Germline-derived CDR1 and CDR2 are MNHEY and SVGAGI. The CDR3 is 16 amino acids. The germline V and J ends were trimmed by 4 bases and 0 bases, with 15 bases remaining between them. The CDR3 DNA follows: TGTGCCAGCAGTTCACTCCATAGGGGCTCTAACTATGGCTACACCTTC. Translation gives CASSSLHRGSNYGYTF.

The genes are TRBV4-3 and TRBJ1-2; TRBD1 aligns across 9 bases. CDR1 and CDR2 (germline): LGHNA, YSLEER. With V trimmed by 4 bases and J by 6 bases, 3 bases remained unmatched. The CDR3 is made up of 13 amino acids. The CDR3 here is CASSRQGGDGYTF. For the CDR3, the DNA is TGCGCCAGCAGCCGACAGGGGGGTGATGGCTACACCTTC.

The V gene is TRBV6-5, the J gene TRBJ1-2; D uncertain. V lost 6 bases, J lost 5 bases, and 19 bases lay in between. CDR1 and CDR2 (germline): MNHEY, SVGAGI. CDR3 length: 15 amino acids. CDR3 protein: CASSYRNGPVYGYTF. The CDR3 DNA reads as TGTGCCAGCAGCTACCGAAACGGGCCTGTTTATGGCTACACCTTC.

This chain connects TRBV7-2 to TRBJ1-2, with a possible D match to TRBD1 (6 bases). The CDR3 loop spans 14 amino acids. V was cut by 5 bases and J by 3 bases, with 13 bases left in between. Germline CDR1 reads SGHTA; CDR2 reads FQGNSA. Written as DNA, the CDR3 is TGTGCCAGCAGCGCCAGAGGGACATACTATGGCTACACCTTC. Its protein is CASSARGTYYGYTF.

CDR3 nucleotide sequence: TGCGCCAGCAGCCAATTCGACGGCACTGAAGCTTTCTTT. Amino acids: CASSQFDGTEAFF. The chain uses TRBV4-3 and TRBJ1-1; D remains unclear. The ends were cut back, 2 bases at V and 4 bases at J, with 8 bases in the middle. CDR1 is LGHNA and CDR2 is YSLEER in the germline V gene. The CDR3 extends over 13 amino acids.

The chain joins TRBV2 to TRBJ1-1; tentative D call: TRBD1 (6 bases). The length of the CDR3 is 15 residues. Trimming pared 9 bases from V and 4 bases from J, leaving 21 bases between. Germline CDR1 is SNHLY and CDR2 is FYNNEI. The CDR3 protein is CASTRQGARGTEAFF. The CDR3 DNA reads as TGTGCCAGTACTAGACAAGGGGCCAGGGGCACTGAAGCTTTCTTT.

The CDR3 sequence: CASSPGTGGKQPQHF. The CDR3 DNA reads as TGTGCCAGCAGTCCGGGGACCGGGGGGAAACAGCCCCAGCATTTT. The chain combines TRBV6-1 with TRBJ1-5; D possibly corresponds to TRBD1 (5 bases). The V gene's germline CDR1 is MNHNS and CDR2 SASEGT. V lost 5 bases, J lost 7 bases, and 18 bases lay in between. This CDR3 region has 15 residues.

The V gene is TRBV30, the J gene TRBJ2-7; TRBD2 matches 8 bases. The CDR3 loop spans 14 amino acids. The germline V gene has CDR1 GTSNPN and CDR2 SVGIG (reference sequence). J lost 7 bases, V lost 5 bases, and 13 bases had no gene match. The CDR3 loop is CAWATGLGTREQYF. CDR3 DNA sequence: TGTGCCTGGGCAACGGGACTGGGGACTAGGGAGCAGTACTTC.